This TCR beta chain is drawn from a study of post-analysis software for immune sequencing data. Germline V gene sequence: CDR1 LGHNA, CDR2 YNFKEQ. The CDR3 extends over 16 amino acids. Germline trimming cut 4 bases from V and 4 bases from J; bases unmatched to any gene: 7. Points on this clonotype: As yet, its antigen is unknown.

Study-level points and caveats: Pronounced co-clustering by F measure was evident among identically batched samples. Controls significantly exceeded multiple sclerosis patients in normalized Chao1 diversity. TRBV5-6, TRBV5-1 and TRBV20-1 were among a few TRBV segments more frequent in patients than controls.

Unique molecular identifiers were present in the TCR beta cDNA libraries. Researchers reported about 500,000 cDNA molecules coming from about 0.98 to 11 million T cells. TCRdb redid the calling of the PCR reads with MiXCR, one entry per CDR3 protein. Among about 620,000 distinct CDR3 sequences listed, roughly 40% were seen once. This TCR came from a girl between 5 and 17 years old with multiple sclerosis. Sequenced input: blood. J is TRBJ1-1 and V is TRBV4-2; 12 bases match TRBD1. CDR3 coding DNA: TGTGCCAGCAGCCGCCCCGGGACAGGGGGCTCCACTGAAGCTTTCTTT. Encoded protein: CASSRPGTGGSTEAFF.